This TCR beta chain stems from a study of patients and donors after allogeneic stem cell transplantation. CDR1 and CDR2 (germline): DFQATT, SNEGSKA (reference sequence). This CDR3 spans 14 amino acids. V was shortened by 0 bases and J by 3 bases, with 9 bases between the two germline ends. MiXCR was run by TCRdb on the RT-PCR reads, yielding one entry per CDR3 protein. The sample has some 230,000 distinct CDR3 sequences, roughly 15% seen once. The receptor was derived from a human donor who was either an allogeneic HSCT recipient or a stem cell or donor lymphocyte infusion donor (not recorded which). It is not recorded whose cells these are; they may come from a transplant donor. The sample was blood, either unsorted or a sorted T cell fraction (not recorded which). The genes are TRBV20-1 and TRBJ2-4, with D possibly called TRBD1 or TRBD2 (5 bases each). Here the CDR3 DNA reads TGCAGTGCTAGAGAAAAGGGGAGCAAAAACATTCAGTACTTC. It encodes CSAREKGSKNIQYF.